The next 22 T cell receptor beta chains were all read from a single sample in a study of blood T cell repertoires in COVID-19. Generated by immunoSEQ multiplex PCR, the TCRdb table keeps only in-frame clones and is missing some. This sample carries around 70,000 clones, roughly four fifths of them seen once, and the ten largest clones take approximately 1.7%. The sequenced sample consisted of peripheral blood. These receptor sequences come from a woman aged 60-75 years with acute or convalescent COVID-19.

The rearrangement joins TRBV4-2 to TRBJ1-3; 9 bases fit TRBD1. Germline V lookup: CDR1 LGHNA, CDR2 YNFKEQ. J gave up 2 bases and V 1 base, and 0 bases lay outside the gene matches. The CDR3 consists of 15 residues. The CDR3 spells CASSQGDRAGNTIYF. In nucleotides, the CDR3 is TGTGCCAGCAGCCAAGGGGACAGGGCTGGAAACACCATATATTTT.

In this sample, this clone turned up a few times. The CDR3 sequence is CASRLQGRGGEKLFF. CDR3 DNA sequence: TGTGCCAGTAGATTACAAGGGCGAGGAGGTGAAAAACTGTTTTTT. This chain uses TRBV19 with TRBJ1-4; D not resolved. Germline V gene lookup returns CDR1 LNHDA and CDR2 SQIVND (reference sequence). V was trimmed by 6 bases and J by 7 bases, leaving 18 bases between them. The CDR3 extends over 15 amino acids.

This chain connects TRBV28 to TRBJ1-6; TRBD1 agrees at 8 bases. This CDR3 spans 16 amino acids. J lost 3 bases, V lost 4 bases, and 5 bases had no gene match. Germline V gene lookup returns CDR1 MDHEN and CDR2 SYDVKM. CDR3 sequence reads: CASSSPDRGYNSPLHF. CDR3 DNA: TGTGCCAGCAGTTCCCCTGACAGGGGCTATAATTCACCCCTCCACTTT.

This clone turned up a few times. The V and J genes are TRBV7-3 and TRBJ2-7; the D is unclear. Trimming took off 4 bases at V and 4 bases at J, with 11 bases between the two ends. This CDR3 has 13 residues. Germline-derived CDR1 and CDR2 are SGHTA and FQGTGA. This CDR3 is CASSSNGRYEQYF. The CDR3 DNA reads TGTGCCAGCAGCTCCAACGGTAGATACGAGCAGTACTTC.

The chain is built from TRBV6-5 and TRBJ1-4; no definite D call. Germline V CDR1 and CDR2: MNHEY, SVGAGI. Trimming took off 0 bases at V and 6 bases at J, with 11 bases between the two ends. The CDR3 covers 15 residues. The CDR3 sequence: CASSYSSFRDEKLFF. For the CDR3, the DNA is TGTGCCAGCAGTTACTCGTCTTTTCGGGATGAAAAACTGTTTTTT.

This clone was recorded many times. The same CDR3 also results from other DNA sequences found in this sample. This chain links TRBV9 with TRBJ2-2; maybe TRBD2 (5 bases). CDR1 and CDR2 (germline): SGDLS, YYNGEE. The V and J ends lost 2 bases and 4 bases respectively, with 9 bases between them. This CDR3 contains 14 residues. The CDR3 bases are TGTGCCAGCAGCGTCGCGGGTGTCACCGGGGAGCTGTTTTTT. Protein product: CASSVAGVTGELFF.

The chain joins TRBV5-1 to TRBJ1-6, with TRBD1 matching over 7 bases. V gave up 4 bases and J gave up 0 bases; unmatched junction bases: 4. The CDR3 extends over 16 amino acids. Germline lookup yields CDR1 SGHRS and CDR2 YFSETQ. DNA for the CDR3: TGCGCCAGCAGCACAGGGGCTAGCTCCTATAATTCACCCCTCCACTTT. Translation: CASSTGASSYNSPLHF.

The rearrangement joins TRBV28 to TRBJ1-1; D possibly corresponds to TRBD1 (6 bases). The V end was cut by 2 bases, the J end by 4 bases, with 11 bases between. Germline CDR1 is MDHEN and CDR2 is SYDVKM. CDR3 length: 14 amino acids. The CDR3 loop is CASSLNRVVTEAFF. CDR3 nucleotide sequence: TGTGCCAGCAGTTTAAACAGGGTAGTCACTGAAGCTTTCTTT.

This clone appeared once. This chain connects TRBV5-4 to TRBJ2-4; a weak D match, TRBD2 (6 bases). V was clipped by 0 bases and J by 1 base, with 8 bases between them. The CDR3 runs 15 residues. Germline V gene data show CDR1 as SGHNT and CDR2 as YYREEE (reference sequence). CDR3 residues: CASSLGRDAKNIQYF. DNA for the CDR3: TGTGCCAGCAGCTTGGGGCGGGATGCCAAAAACATTCAGTACTTC. Together with reference TRBV5-4 and TRBJ2-4, the CDR3 gives the full variable domain: ETGVTQSPTHLIKTRGQQVTLRCSSQSGHNTVSWYQQALGQGPQFIFQYYREEENGRGNFPPRFSGLQFPNYSSELNVNALELDDSALYLCASSLGRDAKNIQYFGAGTRLSVL.

The chain joins TRBV14 to TRBJ2-1; 16 nucleotides match TRBD2. Germline-derived CDR1 and CDR2 are SGHDN and FVKESK. V shed 5 bases and J 3 bases; nucleotides not matched to a gene: 7. This CDR3 has 18 amino acids. The DNA for the CDR3 is TGTGCCAGCAGCTCCGGGACTAGCGGGGGGGTGCTCTACAATGAGCAGTTCTTC. The encoded protein is CASSSGTSGGVLYNEQFF. The entire variable domain, with the rest obtained from reference TRBV14 and TRBJ2-1, is as follows: EAGVTQFPSHSVIEKGQTVTLRCDPISGHDNLYWYRRVMGKEIKFLLHFVKESKQDESGMPNNRFLAERTGGTYSTLKVQPAELEDSGVYFCASSSGTSGGVLYNEQFFGPGTRLTVL.

As regards this clone: One end of the junction does not line up with germline, which may come from a read error. V is TRBV5-6 and J is TRBJ1-4; maybe TRBD1 (5 bases). There are 13 residues in the CDR3. Per germline, CDR1 SGHDT and CDR2 YYEEEE. In DNA, the CDR3 is TGTGCCAGCAGATTGGAGGGGAATGAAAAACTGTTTTTT. Encoded protein: CASRLEGNEKLFF.

V gene TRBV19 combines with J gene TRBJ2-3, with D possibly TRBD2 on 6 matching bases. Trimming shortened V by 3 bases and J by 0 bases, and 16 bases separated the two germline ends. The CDR3 is 17 residues long. The germline V gene encodes CDR1 LNHDA and CDR2 SQIVND (reference sequence). CDR3 DNA sequence: TGTGCCAGTAGTATTATCGGGGGTGCGGGGAGCACAGATACGCAGTATTTT. This codes for CASSIIGGAGSTDTQYF.

In this sample, this clone turned up once. The rearrangement joins TRBV19 to TRBJ1-2, with TRBD1 as a possible D gene (6 bases). The V gene lost 7 bases and the J gene lost 0 bases, with 21 bases spanning the gap. The germline gives CDR1 LNHDA, CDR2 SQIVND (reference sequence). The CDR3 is made up of 17 amino acids. Here the CDR3 DNA reads TGTGCCAGTACCCTTAGGAAAGGGGGAACGTCTAACTATGGCTACACCTTC. This codes for CASTLRKGGTSNYGYTF.

The genes are TRBV3-1 (or the pseudogene TRBV3-2) and TRBJ2-7, with 8 bases matching TRBD1. The CDR3 is made up of 12 amino acids. Germline trimming cut 8 bases from V and 1 base from J; bases unmatched to any gene: 1. CDR1 and CDR2 (germline): LGHDT, YNNKEL (reference sequence). CDR3 amino acids: CASGQGSYEQYF. The DNA for the CDR3 is TGTGCCAGCGGACAGGGATCCTACGAGCAGTACTTC.

V usage is TRBV2 and J usage is TRBJ2-3; 10 nucleotides align to TRBD2. The V and J ends lost 6 bases and 1 base, in that order; junction bases with no gene match: 4. The germline V gene has CDR1 SNHLY and CDR2 FYNNEI. The CDR3 has 15 residues. The CDR3 is CASSRLAGGTDTQYF. CDR3 in DNA: TGTGCCAGCAGCCGTCTAGCGGGGGGCACAGATACGCAGTATTTT.

The V and J genes are TRBV6-6 and TRBJ1-3, with D hard to call. Trimming stripped 10 bases from V and 8 bases from J, with 9 bases between. The CDR3 extends over 10 amino acids. The germline CDR1 and CDR2 sequences are MNHNY and SVGAGI (reference sequence). The CDR3 sequence is CATHGDTIYF. The CDR3 coding sequence is TGTGCCACCCACGGGGACACCATATATTTT.

The chain links TRBV3-1 (or the pseudogene TRBV3-2) to TRBJ2-7; no firm D call. The CDR3 runs to 12 residues. The germline V gene encodes CDR1 LGHDT and CDR2 YNNKEL (reference sequence). V was cut by 1 base and J by 3 bases, with 4 bases left in between. The CDR3 DNA reads as TGTGCCAGCAGCCAAGGTCGCTACGAGCAGTACTTC. Translation: CASSQGRYEQYF.

The rearrangement uses TRBV4-1 and TRBJ2-5, with 9 bases lining up with TRBD2. V was pared by 4 bases and J by 2 bases, with 5 bases of the junction left unmatched. Per germline, CDR1 MGHRA and CDR2 YSYEKL. The length of the CDR3 is 15 residues. In nucleotides, the CDR3 is TGCGCCAGCAGCCTCCTAGGACTAGCGCAAGAGACCCAGTACTTC. Translation gives CASSLLGLAQETQYF.

J is TRBJ1-1 and V is TRBV28, with D possibly being TRBD1 (5 bases). The CDR3 consists of 16 residues. The germline V gene has CDR1 MDHEN and CDR2 SYDVKM. Trimming pared 5 bases from V and 2 bases from J, leaving 18 bases between. The CDR3 is CASSINPGTANTEAFF. The CDR3 DNA sequence: TGTGCCAGCAGTATCAATCCGGGGACTGCTAACACTGAAGCTTTCTTT.

The chain has TRBV19 and TRBJ1-6, with D unclear. Germline V gene data show CDR1 as LNHDA and CDR2 as SQIVND (reference sequence). This CDR3 region has 15 residues. Deletions cut 0 bases from V and 7 bases from J, with 10 bases between. Here the CDR3 DNA reads TGTGCCAGTAGTATAGATGGCTCGCGGAATTCACCCCTCCACTTT. Residues: CASSIDGSRNSPLHF.

This clone has only a few counts. The chain couples TRBV28 to TRBJ2-2; 11 nucleotides align to TRBD1. Germline V gene data show CDR1 as MDHEN and CDR2 as SYDVKM. The CDR3 has 15 amino acids. With 4 bases clipped from V and 3 bases from J, the junction kept 1 base outside the gene matches. The CDR3 DNA follows: TGTGCCAGCAGTTCGGGACAGGGGGACACCGGGGAGCTGTTTTTT. This gives the protein CASSSGQGDTGELFF.

For the CDR3, the DNA is TGTGCCAGCAGCTTAGACTCCGGGAGGGGGAATGGCTACACCTTC. Translated, it gives CASSLDSGRGNGYTF. This chain connects TRBV7-2 to TRBJ1-2, with a tentative D call TRBD1 (6 bases). This CDR3 contains 15 residues. Germline V gene lookup returns CDR1 SGHTA and CDR2 FQGNSA. V dropped 1 base and J dropped 6 bases, with 15 bases sitting between them.